This T cell receptor beta chain was found in a study of blood T cell repertoires in COVID-19. Study-wide background: T cells, B-cell-depleted T cells, or PBMCs provided the cDNA or gDNA that served as material.

Participant-reported clinical history was the basis for cohort assignment. The junction had 9 bases not matched to a gene; V was cut back by 3 bases and J by 11 bases. The CDR3 has 12 amino acids. Germline loops: CDR1 GTSNPN, CDR2 SVGIG (reference sequence). Assay used: immunoSEQ multiplex PCR; TCRdb lists only in-frame clones, some missing. This sample carries 250,000 or so clones, approximately 81% of them seen once, and the ten largest clones take just over 6.5%. The chain carries TRBV30 and TRBJ1-1, with 7 bases fitting TRBD1. The source is a woman aged 45-65 years who had been exposed to COVID-19. Sequenced sample: PBMCs or T cells enriched from blood (not recorded which). DNA for the CDR3: TGTGCCTGGAGGACGGACAGGATGGGGGCTTTCTTT. Translating it yields CAWRTDRMGAFF.